This T cell receptor (beta chain) was found in a study of T cell repertoires in cytomegalovirus infection (dated by TCRdb to between 2018 and 2020). About the investigation overall: Donor HLA type was relevant to the analysis, because carriage of CMV infection together with the matching HLA type was indicated by public TCR beta signatures. Study-wide findings and limitations: The ex vivo response was dominated by HLA-C-restricted CMV-specific TCR beta clonotypes, which also provided the single most frequent clonotype in two of eight donors. Carriers of CMV infection plus the relevant HLA type were discriminated by the cumulative frequency of public TCR beta family members in the study cohort and in an independent roughly 370-donor cohort.

Sequencer: Illumina HiSeq 1500. TCRdb reworked the public reads: Q25 trimming with fastp, MiXCR clone assembly, productive beta chains retained. CDR3 protein sequences are deduplicated, and each keeps its most common genes and DNA. This sample is represented by approximately 500,000 distinct CDR3 sequences; about 25% of them were singletons. The top ten hold about 13% of the sample. With respect to this clonotype: The antigen it recognizes is unknown. Base qualities are missing; no much larger clone stands one base away.

According to the germline V gene (reference sequence), CDR1 reads DFQATT and CDR2 reads SNEGSKA. From the cysteine up to the phenylalanine, the CDR3 has a length of 16 residues. The only DNA kept is the CDR3, 48 bases in frame from the first base. V loses 4 bases of germline sequence and J loses 4 bases, and the interval between the two ends is 22 bases. The sample comprised PBMCs. The receptor's source is a human donor in good health (CMV status not recorded). Some clones in this sample may be carry-over from other donors' samples. The chain employs TRBV20-1 and TRBJ2-5; the D call is possibly TRBD1 or TRBD2, each sharing 6 bases. The CDR3 corresponds to CSAISTGATYIETQYF. The nucleotide sequence is TGCAGTGCTATTAGTACGGGGGCCACATATATAGAGACCCAGTACTTC.